A selection of T cell receptor beta chains follows, all from one sample in a study of T cell responses to AZD1222 COVID-19 vaccine. The data were produced by immunoSEQ multiplex PCR, yet TCRdb's version contains in-frame clones alone and is incomplete. In the table there are some 55,000 clones, about 89% of which are singletons. This material consisted of peripheral blood, taken on day 0 of AZD1222 vaccination. These receptor sequences come from an adult in good health. The conserved cysteine and the conserved F or W are not part of the CDR3 here.

v_call: TRBV30
j_call: TRBJ2-3
cdr3_aa: AWSRLGADTQY

v_call: TRBV2
j_call: TRBJ1-4
cdr3_aa: ASTRRQANEKLF

v_call: TRBV6-6
j_call: TRBJ2-1
cdr3_aa: AAAQGRNNEQF

v_call: TRBV7-2
j_call: TRBJ2-7
cdr3_aa: ASSSATSGRFRTYEQY

v_call: TRBV6-2/TRBV6-3
j_call: TRBJ1-5
cdr3_aa: ASSWGDNQPQH

v_call: TRBV9
j_call: TRBJ2-1
cdr3_aa: ASSPTLEGPPI

v_call: TRBV18
j_call: TRBJ2-1
cdr3_aa: ASSPSQVYNEQF

v_call: TRBV4-1
j_call: TRBJ2-7
cdr3_aa: ASSQTSGSSSHEQY

v_call: TRBV10-3
j_call: TRBJ2-2
cdr3_aa: ALQGAHTGELF

v_call: TRBV19
j_call: TRBJ2-6
cdr3_aa: ASTPERGLGSGANVLT

v_call: TRBV2
j_call: TRBJ2-3
cdr3_aa: ASSAGLAASDTQY

v_call: TRBV29-1
j_call: TRBJ1-2
cdr3_aa: SVDSLNYGYT

v_call: TRBV7-2
j_call: TRBJ2-7
cdr3_aa: ASSPTSGGLYEQY

v_call: TRBV7-9
j_call: TRBJ2-7
cdr3_aa: ASSPERGGYEQY

v_call: TRBV18
j_call: TRBJ1-2
cdr3_aa: ASSPMRDTVFYGYT

v_call: TRBV6-5
j_call: TRBJ2-6
cdr3_aa: ASGSGANVLT

v_call: TRBV28
j_call: TRBJ1-2
cdr3_aa: ASSSPWGSWDGYT

v_call: TRBV29-1
j_call: TRBJ1-5
cdr3_aa: SVAGQPNQPQH

v_call: TRBV24-1
j_call: TRBJ2-1
cdr3_aa: ATSDSDRGPNNEQF

v_call: TRBV7-8
j_call: TRBJ2-1
cdr3_aa: ASSLGRRVTDYNEQF

v_call: TRBV25-1
j_call: TRBJ2-2
cdr3_aa: ASSESVTFFSGELF

v_call: TRBV2
j_call: TRBJ2-3
cdr3_aa: ASRNSGTDTQY

v_call: TRBV3-1/TRBV3-2
j_call: TRBJ2-2
cdr3_aa: ASSQGPILPRNTGELF

v_call: TRBV28
j_call: TRBJ1-3
cdr3_aa: ASSSEGSRGNTIY

v_call: TRBV6-1
j_call: TRBJ2-7
cdr3_aa: ASSELLEQY

v_call: TRBV5-1
j_call: TRBJ2-5
cdr3_aa: ASSLGLSPETQY

v_call: TRBV4-2
j_call: TRBJ2-2
cdr3_aa: ASSQDTRNTGELF

v_call: TRBV11-2
j_call: TRBJ1-4
cdr3_aa: ASSRGQLYEKLF

v_call: TRBV7-8
j_call: TRBJ2-7
cdr3_aa: ASSLGGNYEQY

v_call: TRBV6-5
j_call: TRBJ2-6
cdr3_aa: ASAESGANVLT

v_call: TRBV5-1
j_call: TRBJ1-1
cdr3_aa: ASSLIDTEAF

v_call: TRBV11-2
j_call: TRBJ2-5
cdr3_aa: ASSDRSRGETQY

v_call: TRBV3-1/TRBV3-2
j_call: TRBJ1-3
cdr3_aa: ASSPSFGEGAGNTIY

v_call: TRBV28
j_call: TRBJ1-1
cdr3_aa: ASSLPRRQGRRRNTEAF

v_call: TRBV7-9
j_call: TRBJ1-1
cdr3_aa: ASSSRPGVIVNTEAF

v_call: TRBV19
j_call: TRBJ2-3
cdr3_aa: ATRNTKPSHQDTQY

v_call: TRBV3-1/TRBV3-2
j_call: TRBJ2-2
cdr3_aa: ASSPQTPNTKDIITNTGELF

v_call: TRBV13
j_call: TRBJ2-7
cdr3_aa: ASSFRAGTYEQY

v_call: TRBV19
j_call: TRBJ2-3
cdr3_aa: ASKDGTSGRADTQY

v_call: TRBV28
j_call: TRBJ1-2
cdr3_aa: ASRDSRAGYGYT

v_call: TRBV10-2
j_call: TRBJ2-7
cdr3_aa: ASSEWGQGTPYEQY

v_call: TRBV7-2
j_call: TRBJ2-2
cdr3_aa: ASSPGTSGVVAELF

v_call: TRBV3-1/TRBV3-2
j_call: TRBJ1-2
cdr3_aa: ASSQEATSGGYT

v_call: TRBV6-1
j_call: TRBJ2-1
cdr3_aa: ASSERVGTSGLPSYNEQF

v_call: TRBV5-4
j_call: TRBJ2-7
cdr3_aa: ASSLSFGQHLSYEQY

v_call: TRBV9
j_call: TRBJ1-2
cdr3_aa: ASSATNYGYT

v_call: TRBV15
j_call: TRBJ2-7
cdr3_aa: ATSRDRANSYEQY

v_call: TRBV28
j_call: TRBJ2-2
cdr3_aa: ASRNPYAGELF

v_call: TRBV5-1
j_call: TRBJ2-3
cdr3_aa: ASSPGQGAADTQY

v_call: TRBV6-1
j_call: TRBJ2-7
cdr3_aa: ASSESLSSYEQY

v_call: TRBV6-2/TRBV6-3
j_call: TRBJ2-7
cdr3_aa: ASSYASGTVSYEQY

v_call: TRBV27
j_call: TRBJ2-1
cdr3_aa: ATKGETSGRVREQF

v_call: TRBV11-2
j_call: TRBJ2-1
cdr3_aa: ASSPKLTSLRF

v_call: TRBV27
j_call: TRBJ2-1
cdr3_aa: ASSARLAGGRNEQF

v_call: TRBV7-3
j_call: TRBJ1-1
cdr3_aa: ASSLTGLNTEAF

v_call: TRBV19
j_call: TRBJ2-1
cdr3_aa: ASSQTGRAFNEQF

v_call: TRBV19
j_call: TRBJ2-1
cdr3_aa: ASSMSSGSYNEQF

v_call: TRBV3-1/TRBV3-2
j_call: TRBJ2-1
cdr3_aa: ASSLRSGRANEQF